Reported below is one TCR beta chain. The antigen remains undetermined. CD8 T cells were positively selected from what remained after CD4 positive selection. Four subsets defined by CD45RA and CD27 were sorted after CD3, CD4, CD8 and live/dead staining. The data originate from a study of naive and memory T cell subsets. General observations from the study: Gini index rose across naive, CM, EM and EMRA in CD4 and CD8. In naive cells, over 95% of TCR sequences were seen only once.

The beta constant-region primer was an equimolar mix of two oligonucleotides covering TRBC1 and TRBC2. TCRdb fed the UMI-ligation and nested PCR reads into MiXCR, producing one record per CDR3 protein. The table includes roughly 91,000 distinct CDR3 sequences, 10% to 15% detected once. Deletions cut 3 bases from V and 4 bases from J, with 14 bases between. CDR3 size: 15 residues. Germline V lookup: CDR1 SEHNR, CDR2 FQNEAQ (reference sequence). The sequencing input was central memory CD4+ T cells from blood. The TCR sequence derives from a human donor in good health. This chain joins TRBV7-9 and TRBJ2-3; a weak D match, TRBD2 (6 bases). The CDR3 protein is CASSLGSGTSDTQYF. The CDR3 bases are TGTGCCAGCAGCTTGGGTTCCGGGACTTCAGATACGCAGTATTTT. Complete variable domain (other parts from reference TRBV7-9 and TRBJ2-3): DTGVSQNPRHKITKRGQNVTFRCDPISEHNRLYWYRQTLGQGPEFLTYFQNEAQLEKSRLLSDRFSAERPKGSFSTLEIQRTEQGDSAMYLCASSLGSGTSDTQYFGPGTRLTVL.